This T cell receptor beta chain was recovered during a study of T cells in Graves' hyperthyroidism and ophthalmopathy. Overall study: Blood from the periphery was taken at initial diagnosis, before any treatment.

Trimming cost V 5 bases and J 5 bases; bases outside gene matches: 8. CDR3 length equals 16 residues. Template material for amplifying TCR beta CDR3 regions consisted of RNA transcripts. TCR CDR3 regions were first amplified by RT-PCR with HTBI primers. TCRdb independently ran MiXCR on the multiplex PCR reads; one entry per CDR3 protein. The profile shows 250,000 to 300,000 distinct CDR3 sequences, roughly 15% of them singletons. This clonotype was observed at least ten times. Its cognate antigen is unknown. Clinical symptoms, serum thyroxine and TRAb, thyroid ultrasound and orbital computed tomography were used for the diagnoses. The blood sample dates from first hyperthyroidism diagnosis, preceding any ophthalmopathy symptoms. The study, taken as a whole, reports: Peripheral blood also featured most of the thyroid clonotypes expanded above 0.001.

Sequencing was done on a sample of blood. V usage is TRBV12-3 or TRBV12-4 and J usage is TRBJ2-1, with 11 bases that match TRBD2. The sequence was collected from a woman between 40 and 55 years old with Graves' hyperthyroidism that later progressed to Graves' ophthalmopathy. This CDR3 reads CASSRTGTSGHNEQFF. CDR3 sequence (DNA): TGTGCCAGCAGTCGTACCGGGACTAGCGGCCACAATGAGCAGTTCTTC.